This TCR beta chain was sequenced for a study of spatial heterogeneity in lung cancer. Study context: Unique TCR and UMI combinations averaged more than ten appearances each in raw reads.

CDR1 is SQVTM and CDR2 is ANQGSEA in the germline V gene. This CDR3 is 13 amino acids long. Trimming shortened V by 3 bases and J by 7 bases, and 13 bases separated the two germline ends. There are many counts of this clonotype. Its target is unknown. Study-level points and caveats: Circulating ubiquitous expanded tumor TCRs were observed more frequently at resection than at follow-up.

Time point indicated: sample taken at primary tumor resection. Whole RNA from tumor, nontumor lung or frozen PBMC was sequenced unsorted. The donors were 70 or so patients with non-small cell lung cancer that was early-stage and untreated. Each molecule of TCR cDNA was tagged with one unique molecular identifier. TCRdb analysed the 5' RACE reads with MiXCR anew, one entry per CDR3 protein. The data show tens of thousands of distinct CDR3 sequences, with around 5.2% seen just once and 11% held by the top ten. The sequence derives from a male donor with early-stage non-small cell lung cancer. The chain uses TRBV29-1 and TRBJ1-5; tentative D call: TRBD1 (5 bases). The sequences come from PBMCs, collected at surgery. The CDR3 loop reads CSVEDGPGQPQHF. The CDR3 nucleotides read TGCAGCGTTGAGGACGGACCAGGGCAGCCCCAGCATTTT.